This TCR beta chain was recovered during a study of cytomegalovirus exposure and HLA in healthy donors. Study-level information: The 95 to 150 validation repertoires were produced on the same platform as the roughly 700 repertoires of the first cohort. This was reported in a later analysis.

This clone has a single count. The target antigen is unknown. V was clipped by 3 bases and J by 4 bases; unmatched bases: 1. The length of the CDR3 is 14 residues. Germline CDR1 reads MRHNA; CDR2 reads SNTAGT. The study, taken as a whole, reports: CMV antigen specificity of a few CMV-associated chains was confirmed in vitro. Associated with cytomegalovirus, according to the listing, were approximately 160 TCR beta chains.

The repertoire was sequenced with immunoSEQ multiplex PCR; TCRdb's copy has only in-frame clones and lacks some. The table shows 120,000 or so clones, with around 96% occurring only once. The sequenced sample was PBMCs. The chain combines TRBV6-4 with TRBJ2-2, with 8 bases fitting TRBD2. The clonotype comes from a man aged 18-30 years in good health and CMV-seronegative. The CDR3 sequence: CASSDSGTTGELFF. DNA of the CDR3: TGTGCCAGCAGTGATAGCGGGACCACCGGGGAGCTGTTTTTT.